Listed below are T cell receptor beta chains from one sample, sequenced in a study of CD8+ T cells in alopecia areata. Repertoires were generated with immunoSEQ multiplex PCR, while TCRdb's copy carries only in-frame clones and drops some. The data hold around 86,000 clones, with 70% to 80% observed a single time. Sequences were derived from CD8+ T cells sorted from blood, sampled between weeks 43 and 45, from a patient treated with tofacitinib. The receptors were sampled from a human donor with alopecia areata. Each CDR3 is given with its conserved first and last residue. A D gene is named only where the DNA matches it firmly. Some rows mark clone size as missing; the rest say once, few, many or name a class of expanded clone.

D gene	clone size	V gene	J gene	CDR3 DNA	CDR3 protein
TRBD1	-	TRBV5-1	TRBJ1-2	TGCGCCAGCAGCAGCCGGGACAGGGGGCAGGAAGACTATGGCTACACCTTC	CASSSRDRGQEDYGYTF
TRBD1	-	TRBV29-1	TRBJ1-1	TGCAGCGCCATAACCGGGACAGCCGGGGAAGCTTTCTTT	CSAITGTAGEAFF
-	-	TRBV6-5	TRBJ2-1	TGTGCCAGCAGTTTCAGGTATCGATACAATGAGCAGTTCTTC	CASSFRYRYNEQFF
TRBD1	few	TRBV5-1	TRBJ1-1	TGCGCCAGCAGCCCGGTGGCAGGGGGGAACACTGAAGCTTTCTTT	CASSPVAGGNTEAFF
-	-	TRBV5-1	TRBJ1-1	TGCGCCAGCAGCGACCAACAGGTGAACACTGAAGCTTTCTTT	CASSDQQVNTEAFF
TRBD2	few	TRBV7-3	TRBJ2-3	TGTGCCAGCAGCGCGAGCCCCACTAGCGGGGGGCCGTCCCCTAGCACAGATACGCAGTATTTT	CASSASPTSGGPSPSTDTQYF
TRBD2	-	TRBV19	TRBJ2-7	TGTGCCAGTAGTGTTCGGGGGGACGCGAACGAGCAGTACTTC	CASSVRGDANEQYF
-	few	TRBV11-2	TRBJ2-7	TGTGCCAGCAGCTTGGGGAGTACCTACGAGCAGTACTTC	CASSLGSTYEQYF
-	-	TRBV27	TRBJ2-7	TGTGCCAGCAGGACCGGAGCTGGGCAGCAGTACTTC	CASRTGAGQQYF
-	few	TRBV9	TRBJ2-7	TGTGCCAGCAGCCCCGAAGGCCGAACCTACGAGCAGTACTTC	CASSPEGRTYEQYF
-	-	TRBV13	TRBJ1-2	TGTGCCAGCAGCTTACCGGGGCAAAGCTACACCTTC	CASSLPGQSYTF
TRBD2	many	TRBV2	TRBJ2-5	TGTGCCAGCAGTGTCCCGACTAGCGGGGGAGATGAGACCCAGTACTTC	CASSVPTSGGDETQYF
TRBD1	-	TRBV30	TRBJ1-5	TGTGCCTGGGGTACAGGGGGCAATCAGCCCCAGCATTTT	CAWGTGGNQPQHF
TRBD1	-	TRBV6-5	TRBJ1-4	TGTGCCAGCAGTTACCGCGACAGGGCTGGTGAAAAACTGTTTTTT	CASSYRDRAGEKLFF
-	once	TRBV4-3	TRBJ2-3	TGCGCCAGCAGCCCGACAGGTGGCAGGGATACGCAGTATTTT	CASSPTGGRDTQYF
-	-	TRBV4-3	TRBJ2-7	TGCGCCAGCAGCCAAGATGGACCAGGGTCTTCCTACGAGCAGTACTTC	CASSQDGPGSSYEQYF
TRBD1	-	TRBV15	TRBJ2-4	TGTGCCACCAGCACGGGACAGGGAGAAAACATTCAGTACTTC	CATSTGQGENIQYF
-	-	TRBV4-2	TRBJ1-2	TGTGCCAGCAGCCAAGAAGGGGATGGCTACACCTTC	CASSQEGDGYTF
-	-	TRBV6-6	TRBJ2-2	TGTGCCAGCAGTGAGGACCCTTACACCGGGGAGCTGTTTTTT	CASSEDPYTGELFF
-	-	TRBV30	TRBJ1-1	TGTGCCTGGAGGGGACGGACGAACACTGAAGCTTTCTTT	CAWRGRTNTEAFF
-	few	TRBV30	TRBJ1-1	TGTGCCTGGAGTGTATCTACTGAAGCTTTCTTT	CAWSVSTEAFF